This T cell receptor beta chain was captured by sequencing in a study of blood T cell repertoires in COVID-19 (dated by TCRdb to the early 2020s). A note on the overall study: The collaborator samples originated in the United States, Italy and Spain and spanned the acute and convalescent phases of COVID-19. The prospective study material was composed of cDNA or gDNA derived from T cells, B-cell-depleted T cells, or PBMCs. The dataset comprised deeply sampled blood TCRbeta repertoires from subjects exposed to, actively infected with, or recovered from COVID-19. The repertoires were released in a freely available public database intended as a resource for research on the immune response to SARS-CoV-2. Samples came from the ongoing ImmuneRACE study (first 160 participants) plus 1,254 subjects from 6 global collaborators. Nearly every sample came with metadata listing a de-identified subject ID, COVID-19 status, age in years and sex. Where available, HLA class I and class II types were taken from metadata supplied by the sample provider and were not determined by assay-based typing. Overall study outcomes, separate from this receptor: Clinical and demographic metadata were provided uncurated, with the amount varying by source and participant.

TCRbeta CDR3 regions were amplified from genomic DNA using the immunoSEQ Assay, a bias-controlled multiplex PCR. On the authors' methods: The number of nucleated cells in each sample was estimated by amplification of reference gene primers within the assay. To quantify the absolute abundance of each unique TCRbeta CDR3 rearrangement, sequence reads were collapsed and filtered. For each sample, productive Simpson clonality was calculated as the square root of Simpson's diversity index over productive rearrangements. In TCRdb, the immuneACCESS table is reduced to in-frame sequences with V and J assigned. These tables do not hold every clone; where another copy was compared, an unresolved V gene accounts for under half, and the others remain unexplained. V and J calls and clone size follow that table, whereas D and trimming were derived from the DNA. The sample yields over 120,000 clones; about four fifths were counted once. The top ten constitute approximately 3.4% of the sample.

Worth noting for this clone: Its antigen specificity is not known. No much larger clone exists at a distance of one base, and base qualities are not known.

A second Seattle source provided samples from volunteer blood donors who had recovered from COVID-19. Whole blood was collected in K2EDTA tubes by collaborating institutions according to the institutions' own protocols. For TCRbeta analysis, collaborator samples were shipped as frozen whole blood, as isolated PBMCs, or as DNA extracted from either sample type. The CDR1 and CDR2 encoded by the germline V gene are MGHRA and YSYEKL. Inclusive of the bounding cysteine and phenylalanine, the CDR3 is 16 residues long. The only DNA kept is the CDR3, 48 bases in frame from the first base. Trimming removed 2 bases from V and 6 bases from J; the gene matches leave 10 bases unexplained.

The TCR sequence derives from a man between 70 and 80 years old who had recovered from COVID-19. Source material: peripheral blood. The rearrangement combines TRBV4-1 with TRBJ2-5; 9 central bases correspond to TRBD1. For the CDR3, the sequence is CASSQPPKDRGKTQYF. The sequenced DNA: TGCGCCAGCAGCCAACCCCCAAAGGACAGGGGAAAGACCCAGTACTTC.